Each of the 4 T cell receptor beta chains below was sequenced from the same sample in a study of human T cells and chemical hapten exposure (dated by TCRdb to the early 2020s). Library generation was performed with RACE. The listed sequencing device is NextSeq 500. Using fastp at Q25 and MiXCR, TCRdb reprocessed the public reads and kept productive beta chains. Each record represents a unique CDR3 protein, reported with the most common genes and DNA among its rows. The sample table shows 35,000 to 55,000 distinct CDR3 sequences, and around 4% are seen once. The ten largest account for 4.5% to 7% of the sample. The time point label here, explained by the study, means: healthy volunteer bleed at 6 weeks. Unfractionated whole blood was collected in Tempus Blood RNA tubes, and total RNA was extracted from that blood. The sequencing input was whole blood. These receptors came from a human donor in good health. Some clones in this sample may be carry-over from other donors' samples.

In its sample, this clonotype was seen many times. This chain links TRBV6-1 with TRBJ1-5; 9 bases are shared with TRBD1. The junction had 9 bases not matched to a gene; V was cut back by 4 bases and J by 2 bases. Germline assignment: CDR1 MNHNS and CDR2 SASEGT. CDR3 length: 17 residues. The CDR3 spells CASSGTGGLEGNQPQHF. The CDR3 nucleotides are TGTGCCAGCAGTGGTACAGGGGGCTTGGAGGGCAATCAGCCCCAGCATTTT.

The sample holds many counts of this clonotype. The V and J genes are TRBV20-1 and TRBJ2-4; 7 nucleotides agree with TRBD1. V trimming: 2 bases; J trimming: 0 bases; junction bases outside the gene matches: 4. This CDR3 region has 15 residues. Germline lookup yields CDR1 DFQATT and CDR2 SNEGSKA (reference sequence). CDR3 residues: CSARKQGLAKNIQYF. CDR3 DNA sequence: TGCAGTGCTAGAAAACAGGGGCTAGCCAAAAACATTCAGTACTTC.

The table lists this clonotype with a few counts. V and J are TRBV2 and TRBJ2-3, with no clear D. This CDR3 has 15 amino acids. Germline assignment: CDR1 SNHLY and CDR2 FYNNEI. Trimming pared 2 bases from V and 4 bases from J, leaving 13 bases between. The CDR3 DNA follows: TGTGCCAGCAGTGAACTAGTAAGGTCCCCAGATACGCAGTATTTT. It codes for CASSELVRSPDTQYF. Full variable domain (outside the CDR3, taken from reference TRBV2 and TRBJ2-3): EPEVTQTPSHQVTQMGQEVILRCVPISNHLYFYWYRQILGQKVEFLVSFYNNEISEKSEIFDDQFSVERPDGSNFTLKIRSTKLEDSAMYFCASSELVRSPDTQYFGPGTRLTVL.

This chain connects TRBV29-1 to TRBJ2-1, with unresolved D. The germline V gene encodes CDR1 SQVTM and CDR2 ANQGSEA. V was pared by 7 bases and J by 3 bases, with 22 bases between. The CDR3 covers 16 residues. This CDR3 reads CSAALRLEVVYNEQFF. CDR3 bases: TGCAGCGCCGCCCTCCGCTTAGAGGTAGTCTACAATGAGCAGTTCTTC.